Listed here are 20 T cell receptor beta chains from one sample, sequenced in a study of shared clonotypes between healthy human individuals. Some clones are missing from TCRdb's copy, which holds only in-frame ones; the method was immunoSEQ multiplex PCR. The table has roughly 2.4 million clones, approximately 96% seen once. The sequenced material came from naive CD4+ T cells sorted from blood. Documented subset: CD45RA+ positively selected. The receptors come from a man aged 18 to 30 in good health.

The chain carries TRBV5-8 and TRBJ1-2; D perhaps matches TRBD1 (5 bases). Trimming pared 3 bases from V and 12 bases from J, leaving 15 bases between. CDR3 length: 12 amino acids. Germline assignment: CDR1 SGHTS and CDR2 YDEGEE. The CDR3 sequence is CASSWGSRTDTF. CDR3 bases: TGTGCCAGCAGCTGGGGGAGTAGGACGGACACCTTC.

The chain links TRBV5-6 to TRBJ2-7; 11 bases are a match to TRBD2. The trim removed 4 bases at V and 4 bases at J, leaving 10 bases unmatched. This CDR3 spans 16 amino acids. Germline lookup yields CDR1 SGHDT and CDR2 YYEEEE. The CDR3 here is CASSPGVGLAEYEQYF. CDR3 nucleotide sequence: TGTGCCAGCAGCCCAGGGGTGGGACTAGCGGAATACGAGCAGTACTTC.

The chain couples TRBV25-1 to TRBJ2-3, with unresolved D. The CDR3 covers 15 residues. Per the germline V gene, CDR1 is MGHDK and CDR2 is SYGVNS. The V gene lost 7 bases and the J gene lost 3 bases, with 17 bases spanning the gap. This CDR3 reads CASTPSMAGTDTQYF. The CDR3, as DNA: TGTGCCAGCACGCCCTCCATGGCCGGGACAGATACGCAGTATTTT.

V gene TRBV28 combines with J gene TRBJ1-1; unclear D gene. CDR1 is MDHEN and CDR2 is SYDVKM in the germline V gene. The CDR3 extends over 13 amino acids. The germline V and J ends were trimmed by 6 bases and 5 bases, with 13 bases remaining between them. The CDR3 is CASSLDLPTEAFF. The CDR3 DNA reads as TGTGCCAGCAGCCTGGACCTCCCGACTGAAGCTTTCTTT. The whole variable domain, filled in from reference TRBV28 and TRBJ1-1, reads DVKVTQSSRYLVKRTGEKVFLECVQDMDHENMFWYRQDPGLGLRLIYFSYDVKMKEKGDIPEGYSVSREKKERFSLILESASTNQTSMYLCASSLDLPTEAFFGQGTRLTVV.

The chain is built from TRBV11-2 and TRBJ2-5, with 8 bases lining up with TRBD2. This CDR3 comprises 15 residues. Germline CDR1 reads SGHAT; CDR2 reads FQNNGV. Losses at the gene ends were 0 bases for V and 5 bases for J; bases not matched to a gene: 5. The CDR3 bases are TGTGCCAGCAGCTTAGAGGGAGCGGGGGCCGAGACCCAGTACTTC. This translates into CASSLEGAGAETQYF.

This clone appeared once. The V call is TRBV10-3, the J call TRBJ2-1; possible D gene TRBD2, 5 bases. V was shortened by 2 bases and J by 10 bases, with 12 bases between the two germline ends. This CDR3 region has 13 residues. Germline CDR1 ENHRY, CDR2 SYGVKD. The CDR3 DNA sequence: TGTGCCATCAGTGAGGACTATATATCGGAGCAGTTCTTC. Its protein product is CAISEDYISEQFF.

J is TRBJ2-7 and V is TRBV5-6; D may correspond to TRBD1 or TRBD2 (6 bases each). V dropped 0 bases and J dropped 6 bases, with 13 bases sitting between them. Germline-derived CDR1 and CDR2 are SGHDT and YYEEEE. The CDR3 length is 14 residues. The CDR3 region is CASSLAGAFSEQYF. CDR3 DNA: TGTGCCAGCAGCTTGGCGGGGGCCTTCTCCGAGCAGTACTTC.

This clone occurred a few times. This sequence joins TRBV4-3 and TRBJ1-5; no clear D. The V and J ends lost 4 bases and 7 bases respectively, with 14 bases between them. The CDR3 sequence is 14 residues long. The germline V gene has CDR1 LGHNA and CDR2 YSLEER. CDR3 bases: TGCGCCAGCAGCCCCTCCCGGGGTAACCAGCCCCAGCATTTT. This sequence encodes CASSPSRGNQPQHF.

The rearrangement links TRBV15 to TRBJ1-5, with unresolved D. The CDR3 covers 16 residues. V lost 1 base to trimming and J lost 4 bases, with 14 bases between them. CDR1 is LNHNV and CDR2 is YYDKDF in the germline V gene (reference sequence). This CDR3 reads CATSRAGRAWNQPQHF. Written as DNA, the CDR3 is TGTGCCACCAGCAGAGCCGGTAGGGCGTGGAATCAGCCCCAGCATTTT.

The chain links TRBV19 to TRBJ2-7; 8 positions match TRBD2. V was clipped by 4 bases and J by 6 bases; unmatched bases: 8. Germline loops: CDR1 LNHDA, CDR2 SQIVND (reference sequence). This CDR3 has 14 amino acids. CDR3 protein: CASSTSGPWGEQYF. The CDR3, as DNA: TGTGCCAGTAGTACTAGCGGGCCTTGGGGCGAGCAGTACTTC.

This chain connects TRBV25-1 to TRBJ2-6; D ambiguous. Germline assignment: CDR1 MGHDK and CDR2 SYGVNS. The CDR3 extends over 15 amino acids. The ends were cut back, 5 bases at V and 0 bases at J, with 8 bases in the middle. This CDR3 is CASSREYSGANVLTF. The CDR3 bases are TGTGCCAGCAGTAGAGAATACTCTGGGGCCAACGTCCTGACTTTC. Based on the CDR3 plus reference TRBV25-1 and TRBJ2-6, the full variable domain is EADIYQTPRYLVIGTGKKITLECSQTMGHDKMYWYQQDPGMELHLIHYSYGVNSTEKGDLSSESTVSRIRTEHFPLTLESARPSHTSQYLCASSREYSGANVLTFGAGSRLTVL.

The chain couples TRBV30 to TRBJ2-1; 15 nucleotides line up with TRBD2. CDR1 and CDR2 from the germline V gene are GTSNPN and SVGIG (reference sequence). The V gene end was trimmed by 3 bases and the J gene end by 6 bases; junction bases not matched to a gene: 9. CDR3 length equals 17 residues. The CDR3 bases are TGTGCCTGGAGCGGCGGGACTAGCGGGAGGCCCAGCAATGAGCAGTTCTTC. Encoded protein: CAWSGGTSGRPSNEQFF.

The chain combines TRBV5-1 with TRBJ1-2; 7 bases agree with TRBD1. V trimming: 4 bases; J trimming: 8 bases; junction bases outside the gene matches: 11. The CDR3 sequence is 14 residues long. The germline V gene has CDR1 SGHRS and CDR2 YFSETQ. Written as DNA, the CDR3 is TGCGCCAGCAGCGGGGACAGTGGGATAGACGGCTACACCTTC. Amino acid sequence: CASSGDSGIDGYTF. The whole variable domain, remainder taken from reference TRBV5-1 and TRBJ1-2, is KAGVTQTPRYLIKTRGQQVTLSCSPISGHRSVSWYQQTPGQGLQFLFEYFSETQRNKGNFPGRFSGRQFSNSRSEMNVSTLELGDSALYLCASSGDSGIDGYTFGSGTRLTVV.

The rearrangement uses TRBV18 and TRBJ2-5, with TRBD1 matching over 8 bases. This CDR3 has 15 residues. V lost 3 bases, J lost 4 bases, and 7 bases stayed unmatched. CDR1 is KGHSH and CDR2 is LQKENI in the germline V gene. The CDR3 is CASSPQGQGGETQYF. The CDR3 bases are TGTGCCAGCTCACCCCAAGGACAGGGCGGAGAGACCCAGTACTTC.

The gene calls are TRBV19 and TRBJ1-2; 8 bases line up with TRBD1. CDR1 and CDR2 from the germline V gene are LNHDA and SQIVND (reference sequence). V gave up 7 bases and J gave up 3 bases; unmatched junction bases: 7. This CDR3 region has 14 residues. The CDR3, as DNA: TGTGCCAGTATGTGGACAGGGACCTACTATGGCTACACCTTC. It translates to CASMWTGTYYGYTF.

This sequence joins TRBV19 and TRBJ1-3; 7 nucleotides align to TRBD1. The CDR3 spans 13 residues. J was trimmed by 4 bases and V by 5 bases; bases with no gene match: 2. Germline values: CDR1 LNHDA, CDR2 SQIVND (reference sequence). The CDR3: CASSRDSGNTIYF. The CDR3 bases are TGTGCCAGTAGTCGGGACAGCGGAAACACCATATATTTT.

This chain uses TRBV5-1 with TRBJ2-7; 11 nucleotides line up with TRBD1. Per germline, CDR1 SGHRS and CDR2 YFSETQ. V lost 0 bases, J lost 7 bases, and 9 bases stayed unmatched. The CDR3 runs to 16 residues. In DNA form, the CDR3 reads TGCGCCAGCAGCTTGGCCAAGGGGACAGGGGGAAGTGAGCAGTACTTC. Protein sequence: CASSLAKGTGGSEQYF.

This chain's CDR3 is CASRSTSGRVNEQYF. DNA for the CDR3: TGTGCCAGCAGATCAACTAGCGGGAGAGTCAACGAGCAGTACTTC. The J gene is TRBJ2-7, the V gene TRBV6-5, with TRBD2 matching 11 bases. Germline CDR1 and CDR2: MNHEY and SVGAGI. Losses at the gene ends were 6 bases for V and 5 bases for J; bases not matched to a gene: 9. The CDR3 consists of 15 residues.

The CDR3 sequence is CASSPATGRPGEQYF. The CDR3 nucleotides read TGTGCCAGCTCACCAGCGACAGGGCGACCGGGTGAGCAGTACTTC. The genes are TRBV18 and TRBJ2-7, with 7 bases fitting TRBD1. Germline assignment: CDR1 KGHSH and CDR2 LQKENI. The CDR3 spans 15 residues. The ends lost 2 bases at V and 7 bases at J; junction bases unmatched: 11.

This CDR3 is CASRTGGLANYGYTF. In DNA form, the CDR3 reads TGTGCCAGCAGAACTGGGGGGTTAGCTAACTATGGCTACACCTTC. The chain recombines TRBV5-6 with TRBJ1-2, with D maybe TRBD1 (5 bases). CDR3 length: 15 residues. Germline CDR1 SGHDT, CDR2 YYEEEE. Trimming took 5 bases from V and 0 from J, leaving 14 bases between them.